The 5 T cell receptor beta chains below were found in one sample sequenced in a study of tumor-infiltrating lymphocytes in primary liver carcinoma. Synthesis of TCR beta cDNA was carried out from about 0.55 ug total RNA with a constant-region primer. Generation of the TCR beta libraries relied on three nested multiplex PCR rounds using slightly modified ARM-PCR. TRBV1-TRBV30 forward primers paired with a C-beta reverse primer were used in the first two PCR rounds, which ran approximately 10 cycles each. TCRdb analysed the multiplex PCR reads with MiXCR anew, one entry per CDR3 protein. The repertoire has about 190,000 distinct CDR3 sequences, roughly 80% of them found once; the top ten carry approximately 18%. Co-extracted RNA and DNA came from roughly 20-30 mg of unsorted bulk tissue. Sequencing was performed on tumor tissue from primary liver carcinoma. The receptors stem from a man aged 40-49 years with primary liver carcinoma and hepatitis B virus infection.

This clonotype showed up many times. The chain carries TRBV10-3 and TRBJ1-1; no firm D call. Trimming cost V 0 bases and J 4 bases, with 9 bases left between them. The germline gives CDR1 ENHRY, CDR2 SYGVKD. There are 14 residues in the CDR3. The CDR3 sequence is CAISESTVSTEAFF. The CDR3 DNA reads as TGTGCCATCAGTGAGTCGACGGTAAGCACTGAAGCTTTCTTT.

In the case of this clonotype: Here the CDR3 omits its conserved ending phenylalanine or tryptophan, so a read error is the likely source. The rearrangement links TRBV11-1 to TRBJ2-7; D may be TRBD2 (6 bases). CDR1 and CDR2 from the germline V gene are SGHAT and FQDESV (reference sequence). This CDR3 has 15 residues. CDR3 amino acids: CTSSSSRDSSYEQYN. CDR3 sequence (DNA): TGTACTAGCAGCTCATCCCGGGACTCCTCCTACGAGCAGTACAAC.

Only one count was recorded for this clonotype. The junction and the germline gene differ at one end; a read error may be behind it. CDR3 DNA: TGTGTCAGCAGAATCACAGGGGGCAGAGAGACCCAGTACTTC. Protein: CVSRITGGRETQYF. The V and J genes are TRBV7-8 and TRBJ2-5, with 9 bases fitting TRBD1. Germline CDR1 SGHVS, CDR2 FQNEAQ. This CDR3 has 14 residues.

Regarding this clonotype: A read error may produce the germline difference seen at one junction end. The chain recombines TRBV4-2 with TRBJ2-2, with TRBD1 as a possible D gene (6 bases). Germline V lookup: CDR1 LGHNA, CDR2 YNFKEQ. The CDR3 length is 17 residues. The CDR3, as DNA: TGTGCCAGCAGCCAAGAGGGTCTAGGGGGAGATTTCGGGAAGCTGTTTTTT. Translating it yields CASSQEGLGGDFGKLFF.

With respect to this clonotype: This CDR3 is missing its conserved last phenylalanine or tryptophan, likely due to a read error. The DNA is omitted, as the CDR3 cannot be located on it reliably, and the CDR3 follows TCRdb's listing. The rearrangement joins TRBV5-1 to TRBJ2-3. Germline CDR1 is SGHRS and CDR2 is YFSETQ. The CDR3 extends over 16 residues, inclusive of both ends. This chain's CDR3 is CASSLNGRTSTDTQFL.